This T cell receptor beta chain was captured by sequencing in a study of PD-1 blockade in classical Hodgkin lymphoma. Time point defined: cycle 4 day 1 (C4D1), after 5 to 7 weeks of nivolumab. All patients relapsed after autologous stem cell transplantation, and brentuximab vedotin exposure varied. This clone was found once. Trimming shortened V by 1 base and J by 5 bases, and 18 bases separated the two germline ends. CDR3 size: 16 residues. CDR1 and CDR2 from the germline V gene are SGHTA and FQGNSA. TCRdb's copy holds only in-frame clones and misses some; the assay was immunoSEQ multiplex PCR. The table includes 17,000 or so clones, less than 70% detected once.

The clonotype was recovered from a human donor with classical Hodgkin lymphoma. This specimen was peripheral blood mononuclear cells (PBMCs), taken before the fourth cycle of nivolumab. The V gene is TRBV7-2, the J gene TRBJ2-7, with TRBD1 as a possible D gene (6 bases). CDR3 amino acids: CASSLGRGVFFDEQYF. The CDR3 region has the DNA TGTGCCAGCAGCTTAGGCAGGGGAGTATTCTTTGACGAGCAGTACTTC.